This T cell receptor beta chain comes out of a study of blood T cell repertoires in COVID-19. Across the whole study: Sites across the United States, Italy and Spain contributed samples from acute and convalescent COVID-19. Sources were T cells, B-cell-depleted T cells, or PBMCs; the material itself was cDNA or gDNA.

Original methodology: From reference gene primer amplification, estimates of nucleated cell counts were derived. The assay was immunoSEQ multiplex PCR, and TCRdb's table has in-frame clones only and misses some. The D gene and trimming were derived from the DNA, and the V and J assignments and clone size from that table. The sample lists more than 250,000 clones, around 87% occurring once. This clone was counted between two and nine times. Germline V gene lookup returns CDR1 MNHEY and CDR2 SMNVEV (reference sequence). The CDR3 extends over 15 amino acids. V lost 0 bases and J 4 bases, leaving 12 bases between the germline ends.

The V and J genes are TRBV27 and TRBJ2-5, with D possibly being TRBD1 (5 bases). This clonotype was obtained from a man aged 50 to 59 with active or convalescent COVID-19. Input material: peripheral blood. The CDR3 region is CASSLSEGDGETQYF. The CDR3 DNA follows: TGTGCCAGCAGTTTATCGGAAGGGGATGGAGAGACCCAGTACTTC.